The 19 T cell receptor beta chains in this list originate from one sample, sequenced in a study of blood T cells in healthy people across ages. Alongside a J-beta primer mix, a sample-barcoded 5' primer served in a second PCR lasting about 7 to 11 cycles. In TCRdb, the 5' RACE reads were re-called with MiXCR into one record per CDR3 protein. Of nearly 1 million distinct CDR3 sequences listed, about 51% are singletons. Sequenced material: blood. The source of these receptors is a woman between 55 and 75 years old in good health.

This clonotype came up a few times. V is TRBV28 and J is TRBJ2-5; 10 bases line up with TRBD1. The germline CDR1 and CDR2 sequences are MDHEN and SYDVKM. CDR3 length: 16 residues. Trimming cost V 1 base and J 1 base; bases outside gene matches: 3. The CDR3, as DNA: TGTGCCAGCAGTTTATTTGGGACAGGGGCCCAAGAGACCCAGTACTTC. As protein: CASSLFGTGAQETQYF.

The sample holds a few counts of this clonotype. One end of the junction fails to match germline, which may point to a read error. V usage is TRBV6-6 and J usage is TRBJ2-7; D possibly corresponds to TRBD2 (5 bases). Germline V lookup: CDR1 MNHNY, CDR2 SVGAGI (reference sequence). This CDR3 has 16 residues. The CDR3 loop reads CASSYSRTLMAYEQYF. The DNA of the CDR3 is TGTGCCAGCAGTTACTCGAGGACTCTGATGGCCTATGAGCAGTACTTC.

This clonotype was found a few times. This sequence joins TRBV18 and TRBJ1-2; TRBD1 might be the D (6 bases). This CDR3 is 15 amino acids long. Germline assignment: CDR1 KGHSH and CDR2 LQKENI. V lost 4 bases and J 3 bases, leaving 15 bases between the germline ends. The CDR3 DNA sequence: TGTGCCAGCTCACTCGGGACAAGGAGACACTATGGCTACACCTTC. It translates to CASSLGTRRHYGYTF.

This clonotype has only a few counts. The chain employs TRBV28 and TRBJ2-7, with a possible D match to TRBD2 (8 bases). The V and J ends lost 6 bases and 4 bases respectively, with 34 bases between them. The CDR3 runs 20 residues. Germline-derived CDR1 and CDR2 are MDHEN and SYDVKM. CDR3 DNA sequence: TGTGCCAGCAGAAACCCCGGGAGGGGGCCAGGCAGGACTAATCGGTACGAGCAGTACTTC. Translated: CASRNPGRGPGRTNRYEQYF.

Concerning this clonotype: At one of its ends the junction is not consistent with the germline gene, which may arise from a read error. The chain is built from TRBV29-1 and TRBJ2-4; D gene unclear. The CDR3 sequence is 15 residues long. The germline gives CDR1 SQVTM, CDR2 ANQGSEA. CDR3 coding DNA: TGCAGCGTTGCCTTAAGTATTGGTCCCCGGGCCATTCGGTACTTC. Translated: CSVALSIGPRAIRYF. The full variable domain, with the rest looked up from reference TRBV29-1 and TRBJ2-4, is SAVISQKPSRDICQRGTSLTIQCQVDSQVTMMFWYRQQPGQSLTLIATANQGSEATYESGFVIDKFPISRPNLTFSTLTVSNMSPEDSSIYLCSVALSIGPRAIRYFGAGTRLSVL.

This clonotype occurred a few times. V and J are TRBV25-1 and TRBJ1-5; TRBD1 agrees at 7 bases. CDR3 size: 13 residues. Losses at the gene ends were 6 bases for V and 5 bases for J; bases not matched to a gene: 4. Germline CDR1 and CDR2: MGHDK and SYGVNS. CDR3 sequence (DNA): TGTGCCAGCAGAGGGCAGGGGGATCAGCCCCAGCATTTT. This codes for CASRGQGDQPQHF.

In regard to this clonotype: Given the absence of the conserved phenylalanine or tryptophan at the CDR3 end, a read error is likely. The chain has TRBV12-5 and TRBJ2-7, with D perhaps matching TRBD1 (5 bases). Trimming left V 1 base short and J 7 bases short, with 17 bases between. Germline V CDR1 and CDR2: LGHNT, FRNRAP. CDR3 size: 15 residues. The CDR3 protein is CASGLAQELYNEQYL. The CDR3 DNA is TGTGCTAGTGGTTTGGCACAGGAGCTCTACAATGAGCAGTACCTC.

This clonotype appeared once. The chain is built from TRBV7-2 and TRBJ2-5, with 12 bases that match TRBD1. V lost 5 bases, J lost 11 bases, and 12 bases stayed unmatched. The germline V gene has CDR1 SGHTA and CDR2 FQGNSA. This CDR3 comprises 15 residues. In nucleotides, the CDR3 is TGTGCCAGCAGCACCGTGGGGACAGGGGGCAGCGGGCAGTACTTC. Translating gives CASSTVGTGGSGQYF.

This clonotype appeared a few times. The rearrangement links TRBV28 to TRBJ2-3, with 9 nucleotides matching TRBD1. The J segment lost 3 bases and the V segment lost 5 bases, leaving 6 bases of the junction unmatched. The CDR3 runs to 15 residues. Germline CDR1 is MDHEN and CDR2 is SYDVKM. The DNA for the CDR3 is TGTGCCAGCAGTGCCCCGACAGGGGGAACAGATACGCAGTATTTT. It yields the protein CASSAPTGGTDTQYF.

This clonotype was counted a few times. V usage is TRBV9 and J usage is TRBJ1-5; maybe TRBD1 (6 bases). The V gene's germline CDR1 is SGDLS and CDR2 YYNGEE. The length of the CDR3 is 14 residues. Trimming pared 4 bases from V and 5 bases from J, leaving 13 bases between. This CDR3 is CASSQDQGYQPQHF. DNA for the CDR3: TGTGCCAGCAGCCAGGACCAGGGGTATCAGCCCCAGCATTTT.

The chain is built from TRBV3-1 and TRBJ2-1; 10 positions match TRBD2. V shed 2 bases, J shed 6 bases, and the junction held 1 base outside the gene matches. The CDR3 sequence is 14 residues long. Germline lookup yields CDR1 LGHDT and CDR2 YNNKEL (reference sequence). In DNA, the CDR3 is TGTGCCAGCAGCCAAAGCGGGAGGGCCAATGAGCAGTTCTTC. Translation gives CASSQSGRANEQFF.

The V gene is TRBV3-1, the J gene TRBJ2-1; possible D gene TRBD2, 6 bases. Trimming left V 4 bases short and J 3 bases short, with 16 bases between. Germline loops: CDR1 LGHDT, CDR2 YNNKEL (reference sequence). This CDR3 spans 16 amino acids. CDR3 bases: TGTGCCAGCAGCCCCGACTGGACTACCATCTACAATGAGCAGTTCTTC. Protein sequence: CASSPDWTTIYNEQFF.

This rearrangement joins TRBV7-2 to TRBJ1-1, with unresolved D. Germline CDR1 SGHTA, CDR2 FQGNSA. CDR3 length: 14 amino acids. V was clipped by 4 bases and J by 2 bases, with 11 bases between them. CDR3 region: CASSSQVSNTEAFF. The CDR3 DNA follows: TGTGCCAGCAGCTCTCAAGTGAGTAACACTGAAGCTTTCTTT.

The V and J genes are TRBV5-8 and TRBJ2-1; TRBD1 matches at 9 bases. From germline, CDR1 is SGHTS and CDR2 YDEGEE. V shed 7 bases, J shed 2 bases, and the junction held 7 bases outside the gene matches. The CDR3 runs to 15 residues. CDR3 sequence (DNA): TGTGCCAGCGTGCAGCGGGACAGGGCCTACAATGAGCAGTTCTTC. The encoded protein is CASVQRDRAYNEQFF.

The V gene is TRBV29-1, the J gene TRBJ2-7; D is ambiguous. With the DNA end fitting TRBJ2-1 better, the J assignment may be wrong. From germline, CDR1 is SQVTM and CDR2 ANQGSEA. The CDR3 loop spans 9 amino acids. As DNA, the CDR3 is TGCAGCACGGACCCTGAGCAGTTCTTC. This codes for CSTDPEQFF.

The chain has TRBV7-8 and TRBJ2-1; the match to TRBD2 covers 13 bases. V shed 5 bases, J shed 3 bases, and the junction held 16 bases outside the gene matches. Germline loops: CDR1 SGHVS, CDR2 FQNEAQ. The CDR3 has 20 amino acids. The CDR3 spells CASSIPRQRTSGRVYNEQFF. The DNA of the CDR3 is TGTGCCAGCAGCATCCCCCGTCAGAGGACTAGCGGGAGAGTCTACAATGAGCAGTTCTTC.

As to this clonotype: It may be a read error: a sequence one base away is much more abundant. V and J are TRBV7-2 and TRBJ2-7; 11 nucleotides align to TRBD2. Germline values: CDR1 SGHTA, CDR2 FQGNSA. This CDR3 comprises 16 residues. The CDR3 DNA reads TGTGCCAGCAGCATAGCGTCTACTAGCGGGAGCTACGAGCAGTACTTC. Residues: CASSIASTSGSYEQYF.

V gene TRBV4-1 combines with J gene TRBJ2-1, with D possibly being TRBD1 (5 bases). Trimming took off 4 bases at V and 6 bases at J, with 16 bases between the two ends. Germline V gene data show CDR1 as MGHRA and CDR2 as YSYEKL. This CDR3 has 15 amino acids. The CDR3 coding sequence is TGCGCCAGCAGCCTGAAACAGGTTTACTCCAATGAGCAGTTCTTC. Translation gives CASSLKQVYSNEQFF.

This clonotype was detected only a few times. J is TRBJ2-1 and V is TRBV27; possible D gene TRBD1, 5 bases. The CDR3 covers 15 residues. The V and J ends lost 5 bases and 8 bases respectively, with 19 bases between them. The V gene's germline CDR1 is MNHEY and CDR2 SMNVEV (reference sequence). Here the CDR3 reads CASSGLTDSGDEQFF. As DNA, the CDR3 is TGTGCCAGCAGTGGGCTAACTGACAGTGGGGATGAGCAGTTCTTC.